This T cell receptor beta chain was captured in a study of cytomegalovirus exposure and HLA in healthy donors (TCRdb year 2017). Regarding the study in general: An earlier analysis of 587 of the donors reported 250 to 300 Gb of sequence data and roughly 120 million unique TCR beta sequences obtained from around 180 million T cells. Around 330 gigabases of sequencing data and around 85 million unique TCR sequences made up an early release that covered 640 HLA-typed donors. Of the approximately 370 genotyped donors, less than 85% were placed in the genetic ancestry cluster associated with self-reported Caucasian donors. The study aimed to test whether signatures of past pathogen exposure could be identified by cataloging public T cell receptors. The T cell repertoires of some 670 subjects were profiled by immunosequencing and related to cytomegalovirus serostatus. A separate validation cohort of 100 to 150 different subjects was used in addition to the approximately 670-subject first cohort. To predict cytomegalovirus infection status, the study brought together high-throughput TCR immunosequencing, statistical association of individual TCRs with disease status, and machine learning. In a later analysis, previously published TCR beta repertoires from 666 donors were re-analyzed and high-resolution HLA genotyping was added so that TCR occurrence patterns could be studied. In the later analysis, no new phenotypic data were used to find candidate immune exposures; instead, reliance was placed on TCR beta sequences and their occurrence across donors. In an earlier analysis of several hundred of the donors, high-throughput TCR beta sequencing was used to judge whether each TCR beta V gene segment behaved as functional or pseudogenic. Donor age, sex, ethnicity and CMV serostatus were compiled together with the repertoire data. In a later genetic analysis, genome-wide SNP genotypes for about three fifths of the 666 donors were used, and that subset was treated as a discovery cohort. Every discovery cohort repertoire had been produced on one sequencing platform. Class I and class II HLA loci were covered by the typing at four-digit resolution. The number of donors typed differed by locus, with roughly 629-640 for A, B, C, DRB1 and DQB1, around 500 for DQA1, 606 for DPA1, and approximately 470 for DPB1. Five DR-DQ haplotypes were handled as single units for association and clustering because linkage in the cohort was strong. Across 300 to 500 genotyped donors of the cohort, an average of 235,054 unique TCR beta nucleotide sequences per donor were sequenced, and roughly a sixth of those sequences were non-productive. Study-wide findings and limitations: Across donors, most TCR sequences were observed very rarely, whereas some public TCRs were present in many individuals. A later analysis found that TCR association rates varied across HLA loci, with DRB1 alleles showing the most associated TCRs and HLA-C alleles the fewest. The authors suggested that the approach could potentially be extended to other disease states and immunological phenotypes. Immune exposure information for the cohort was limited to CMV serostatus. A further reported finding was that TCR beta sequences accurately predicted the HLA-A and HLA-B alleles for most subjects in the first cohort. According to a later analysis, most CMV-associated TCR beta chains appeared to be HLA-restricted, and the HLA associations seemed to be driven largely by CMV exposure. The 87-base-pair reads could not distinguish some IMGT-functional V segments, including TRBV6-2 and TRBV6-3, so those segments were excluded. Seventeen rarely observed V segments, including chromosome 9 orphons, were excluded from the earlier analysis of 550 to 700 of the donors because counts were too low. In an earlier analysis of roughly 560 of the donors, most TCR beta V segments were observed in productive rearrangements about 90% or about 30% of the time, broadly matching IMGT annotations. An association between a missense DCLRE1C variant and V-gene and J-gene trimming of TCR beta chains was found in a later genetic analysis and replicated in an independent cohort. The study gave a list of 150 to 200 TCR beta chains associated with cytomegalovirus. The classifier was reported to diagnose cytomegalovirus status with high specificity and sensitivity in both the original and validation cohorts. Correlated functional status among segregating V segments might reflect linkage disequilibrium, but an unknown experimental factor could not be ruled out. According to a later analysis, parvovirus B19, influenza, CMV and Epstein-Barr virus appeared linked to several top co-occurrence clusters. Strong co-occurrence of HLA alleles, especially DR and DQ, made assigning TCR associations to individual alleles difficult. The cohort was sequenced for TCR beta chains only, and without alpha or paired-chain data the features that could be detected were limited. Compared with the approximately 670-donor mean, donors in an Asian-associated ancestry cluster had fewer N-insertions in productive TCRs, according to a later genetic analysis. Specific HLA alleles were associated with 15,000 to 20,000 TCR beta sequences at a false discovery rate of 0.05 in a later analysis. The sequencing pipeline was judged likely to have produced a cluster of highly shared sequence variants as a technical artifact. Roughly uniform sequencing depth across donors was assumed in presence/absence analyses, although this assumption may not hold. Because some donors lacked HLA typing at each locus, the association tests relied only on the typed subset. In vitro tests confirmed that a few of the cytomegalovirus-associated TCR beta chains recognize cytomegalovirus antigens. A later analysis found that HLA-associated TCR beta chains were more clonally expanded and had lower generation probabilities than equally common non-associated chains.

The library was obtained by the immunoSEQ multiplex PCR assay. The multiplex PCR relied on a mix of 60 forward primers for TCR Vbeta segments and 13 reverse primers for TCR Jbeta segments. The CDR3 region of rearranged TCR beta genes was amplified from genomic DNA by a multiplex PCR assay. The Illumina HiSeq System was used to sequence the amplified TCR beta libraries as 87-base-pair reads. Per the original workflow: A later analysis counted about 80 million unique TCR beta chains across the 550 to 750 repertoires, and approximately 11 million of these chains were shared by at least two donors. A nearest-neighbor algorithm error-corrected the raw reads and collapsed the reads into unique sequences, merging closely related sequences to remove PCR and sequencing errors. V, D and J gene segments were assigned by aligning CDR3 sequences to IMGT reference sequences. For a sequence to be retained, a match of at least six nucleotides was required to both a V gene segment and a J gene segment. A rearrangement was called productive if the CDR3 had no stop codons and remained in frame with V and J, and every other rearrangement was called non-productive. Following IMGT convention, CDR3 was defined as the stretch from the second conserved V-encoded cysteine up to the conserved J-encoded phenylalanine. The earlier analysis of 587 of the donors excluded any sequence lacking an unambiguous match to a single V gene segment. In an earlier analysis of several hundred of the donors, V segments were called functional above 56.7% productive rearrangements and were called segregating when the between-donor standard deviation exceeded 5%. To diagnose cytomegalovirus status from the catalog of TCR beta chain sequences, a statistical classification framework was built. A later analysis assigned V and J genes by comparing TCR nucleotide sequences with IMGT/GENE-DB human TR gene sequences. A later analysis assigned CDR3 sequences and most-parsimonious VDJ recombination scenarios with the TCRdist pipeline. In a later analysis, each TCR beta chain was defined by its CDR3 amino acid sequence together with its V-gene family, and reads without a unique V-gene family were excluded. A later analysis removed 592 highly shared, low-generation-probability nucleotide sequences to deal with suspected cross-contamination and a sequencing artifact. For each public chain, a later analysis derived a clonal expansion index from normalized ranks of inferred template counts within each repertoire. In a later analysis, generation probabilities were computed with a VDJ recombination model fitted to out-of-frame rearrangements, and the resulting probabilities were checked against IGoR. In a later analysis, hypergeometric tests were used to score TCR-TCR, TCR-HLA and TCR-CMV co-occurrence, with a repertoire-size bias correction applied to TCR pairs. In a later analysis, false discovery rates were estimated by permuting HLA or CMV assignments 20 times. In a later analysis, co-occurring TCRs were grouped with DBSCAN, and TCRdist sequence similarity was added when clustering was performed within HLA-allele-positive subsets. For co-occurrence clustering, repertoires with fewer than 30,000 or more than 120,000 public chains were excluded, along with about five repertoires with anomalous nucleotide sharing. In its TCRdb copy, this immuneACCESS table keeps in-frame sequences only and misses some clones. Where compared with another copy, unresolved V genes explain less than half of these, and the others have no known cause. That table is the source of V, J and clone size, and D and trimming were worked out from the DNA. For this sample there are about 61,000 clones; 89% appear just once. The ten largest clones take up about 1.4% of the sample.

Trimming takes 2 bases off V and 7 bases off J; junction bases not matched to a gene: 8. For CDR1 and CDR2, the germline V gene lists MNHEY and SVGAGI. Spanning cysteine to phenylalanine, the CDR3 consists of 16 amino acids. Kept here is only the CDR3 DNA, which spans 48 bases and is read in frame from base 1. Note on this clone: What antigen it recognizes has not been identified. Per-base qualities were not stored, and no clone one base away is much larger.

In total, over 600 healthy bone marrow donors made up the cohort. All cohort members were sampled while nominally healthy, although unrecorded immune exposures were likely present. The donor tested CMV seropositive, placing the donor among the 290 or so seropositive members of the cohort. A peripheral blood sample was provided by each donor, and peripheral blood mononuclear cells were used for TCR beta sequencing. The Qiagen DNeasy Blood Extraction Kit was used to extract genomic DNA from the blood cell samples. The source material was PBMCs. The V and J genes are TRBV6-5 and TRBJ2-1, with TRBD2 identical over 10 junction bases. The sequence was obtained from a man under 40 in good health and CMV-seropositive. The base sequence is TGTGCCAGCAGTTACCACCGTAGCGGGAGGAATAATGAGCAGTTCTTC. The encoded protein is CASSYHRSGRNNEQFF.